These 22 T cell receptor beta chains share one sample of origin, sequenced in a study of cytotoxic CD8 clonotypes in ibrutinib-treated CLL. The assay was immunoSEQ multiplex PCR, and TCRdb's table has in-frame clones only and misses some. The sample shows approximately 23,000 clones, approximately 81% of them seen only once. The sequencing here drew on PBMCs, taken before ibrutinib treatment. These receptors were obtained from a human donor with chronic lymphocytic leukemia.

V and J are TRBV6-6 and TRBJ1-5; weak D call: TRBD1 (5 bases). Germline V gives CDR1 MNHNY, CDR2 SVGAGI (reference sequence). This CDR3 has 12 amino acids. V was clipped by 5 bases and J by 15 bases, with 17 bases between them. In DNA form, the CDR3 reads TGTGCCAGCAGTGATTTGGGGGGTGGGAGGCATTTT. This codes for CASSDLGGGRHF.

The chain joins TRBV5-1 to TRBJ1-1; TRBD1 might be the D (6 bases). Germline CDR1 reads SGHRS; CDR2 reads YFSETQ. V was pared by 2 bases and J by 0 bases, with 17 bases between. This CDR3 is 17 amino acids long. The CDR3 sequence is CASSLGQGRLMNTEAFF. CDR3 bases: TGCGCCAGCAGCTTAGGTCAGGGGCGACTAATGAACACTGAAGCTTTCTTT.

This clone was recorded only once. V usage is TRBV18 and J usage is TRBJ2-1, with D possibly TRBD1 on 5 matching bases. The ends were cut back, 1 base at V and 4 bases at J, with 11 bases in the middle. The CDR3 is 15 residues long. Germline V gives CDR1 KGHSH, CDR2 LQKENI. CDR3 amino acids: CASSPRTNLYNEQFF. The CDR3 nucleotides are TGTGCCAGCTCACCACGGACAAACCTTTACAATGAGCAGTTCTTC.

To note about this clone: At one boundary the junction diverges from the germline segment, which might be a read error. The chain employs TRBV7-2 and TRBJ2-7, with D possibly called TRBD1 or TRBD2 (5 bases each). This CDR3 has 11 residues. Germline CDR1 is SGHTA and CDR2 is FQGNSA. The CDR3 is CASSLVRDPIF. DNA of the CDR3: TGTGCCAGCAGCTTAGTCCGGGACCCTATTTTC.

The CDR3 DNA follows: TGTGCCAGCAGCTTACCCCGTGGAGGGTCCTACAATGAGCAGTTCTTC. This translates into CASSLPRGGSYNEQFF. This chain uses TRBV7-3 with TRBJ2-1; the D gene is possibly TRBD2 (6 bases). Trimming cost V 2 bases and J 1 base, with 12 bases left between them. The CDR3 runs to 16 residues. Germline CDR1 reads SGHTA; CDR2 reads FQGTGA.

The chain is built from TRBV28 and TRBJ1-2; TRBD1 might be the D (6 bases). Germline lookup yields CDR1 MDHEN and CDR2 SYDVKM. CDR3 length: 14 residues. Trimming took 1 base from V and 4 from J, leaving 10 bases between them. Here the CDR3 reads CASSLLGGGYGYTF. CDR3 nucleotides: TGTGCCAGCAGTTTATTAGGGGGTGGCTATGGCTACACCTTC.

The chain has TRBV15 and TRBJ1-5, with TRBD1 matching 10 bases. Germline V lookup: CDR1 LNHNV, CDR2 YYDKDF (reference sequence). The CDR3 contains 13 residues. The trim removed 8 bases at V and 9 bases at J, leaving 7 bases unmatched. The CDR3 region has the DNA TGTGCCACCGGGGGGACAGGGGCTGGGCCCCAGCATTTT. This sequence encodes CATGGTGAGPQHF.

The genes are TRBV28 and TRBJ2-7; TRBD2 matches at 11 bases. Losses at the gene ends were 5 bases for V and 2 bases for J; bases not matched to a gene: 5. CDR3 length equals 15 residues. Germline V CDR1 and CDR2: MDHEN, SYDVKM. CDR3 in DNA: TGTGCCAGCAGTCCGGGGACTAGCGGCACCTACGAGCAGTACTTC. Protein: CASSPGTSGTYEQYF.

This rearrangement joins TRBV6-5 to TRBJ1-2; D is unclear. Trimming stripped 6 bases from V and 3 bases from J, with 8 bases between. Germline V gene sequence: CDR1 MNHEY, CDR2 SVGAGI. The CDR3 covers 12 residues. CDR3 sequence reads: CASRDGHYGYTF. The CDR3 nucleotides are TGTGCCAGCAGGGACGGGCACTATGGCTACACCTTC.

This sequence joins TRBV28 and TRBJ1-2, with D possibly matching TRBD1 (6 bases). In germline, CDR1 is MDHEN, CDR2 SYDVKM. V lost 6 bases and J 0 bases, leaving 14 bases between the germline ends. The CDR3 runs to 15 residues. The CDR3, as DNA: TGTGCCAGCAGAATCGACAGGCCCGCTAACTATGGCTACACCTTC. It translates to CASRIDRPANYGYTF.

The V gene is TRBV7-2, the J gene TRBJ1-1, with D maybe TRBD1 (5 bases). From germline, CDR1 is SGHTA and CDR2 FQGNSA. V lost 4 bases to trimming and J lost 1 base, with 7 bases between them. The length of the CDR3 is 13 residues. The CDR3 bases are TGTGCCAGCAGCTCTGGGACGAACACTGAAGCTTTCTTT. Protein sequence: CASSSGTNTEAFF.

This chain links TRBV19 with TRBJ1-2, with TRBD1 matching 7 bases. Looked up from germline, CDR1 is LNHDA and CDR2 is SQIVND (reference sequence). The V segment lost 3 bases and the J segment 6 bases; nucleotides outside the gene matches: 16. This CDR3 spans 17 amino acids. CDR3 sequence: CASSIWRRQGGENGYTF. The DNA for the CDR3 is TGTGCCAGTAGTATCTGGCGTAGACAGGGCGGGGAGAATGGCTACACCTTC. The full variable domain, with the rest looked up from reference TRBV19 and TRBJ1-2, is DGGITQSPKYLFRKEGQNVTLSCEQNLNHDAMYWYRQDPGQGLRLIYYSQIVNDFQKGDIAEGYSVSREKKESFPLTVTSAQKNPTAFYLCASSIWRRQGGENGYTFGSGTRLTVV.

The chain joins TRBV7-9 to TRBJ2-5; D is unresolved. In germline, CDR1 is SEHNR, CDR2 FQNEAQ (reference sequence). V was trimmed by 7 bases and J by 1 base, leaving 16 bases between them. The CDR3 has 15 amino acids. The CDR3 coding sequence is TGTGCCAGCATTCCCCCCACGAGTTCCCAAGAGACCCAGTACTTC. It is translated as CASIPPTSSQETQYF. The whole variable domain, filled in from reference TRBV7-9 and TRBJ2-5, reads DTGVSQNPRHKITKRGQNVTFRCDPISEHNRLYWYRQTLGQGPEFLTYFQNEAQLEKSRLLSDRFSAERPKGSFSTLEIQRTEQGDSAMYLCASIPPTSSQETQYFGPGTRLLVL.

The rearrangement joins TRBV7-3 to TRBJ2-3, with 9 bases matching TRBD2. The CDR3 loop spans 15 amino acids. V lost 5 bases to trimming and J lost 2 bases; unmatched junction nucleotides: 5. CDR1 is SGHTA, CDR2 FQGTGA, per germline. The CDR3 is CASSPGTSITDTQYF. The CDR3 coding sequence is TGTGCCAGCAGCCCCGGGACTAGCATCACAGATACGCAGTATTTT.

This chain links TRBV18 with TRBJ1-5, with D possibly TRBD1 on 5 matching bases. The V gene lost 5 bases and the J gene lost 5 bases, with 10 bases spanning the gap. The length of the CDR3 is 13 residues. From germline, CDR1 is KGHSH and CDR2 LQKENI. CDR3 DNA: TGTGCCAGCTCAAAATTAGGGGATCAGCCCCAGCATTTT. Its protein is CASSKLGDQPQHF.

In this sample, this clone turned up a few times. The gene calls are TRBV4-1 and TRBJ1-6; weak D call: TRBD1 (6 bases). Between the trimmed V and J ends, which lost 1 base and 10 bases, there was a span of 20 bases. The CDR3 is 17 residues long. Germline CDR1 MGHRA, CDR2 YSYEKL. CDR3 protein: CASSQGLVGAPKSPLHF. CDR3 nucleotide sequence: TGCGCCAGCAGCCAAGGTCTGGTGGGGGCCCCAAAATCACCCCTCCACTTT.

This chain links TRBV7-9 with TRBJ2-7; the D is unclear. V lost 1 base and J 7 bases, leaving 8 bases between the germline ends. CDR1 and CDR2 (germline): SEHNR, FQNEAQ (reference sequence). The length of the CDR3 is 12 residues. The CDR3 DNA reads as TGTGCCAGCAGCTTAGGGACGGATGAGCAGTACTTC. It codes for CASSLGTDEQYF.

V gene TRBV2 combines with J gene TRBJ2-3, with D possibly being TRBD2 (5 bases). The CDR3 has 15 residues. CDR1 and CDR2 (germline): SNHLY, FYNNEI. Trimming left V 4 bases short and J 2 bases short, with 13 bases between. Written as DNA, the CDR3 is TGTGCCAGCAGTGCACGGCTAGACTACACAGATACGCAGTATTTT. Its protein product is CASSARLDYTDTQYF.

The chain links TRBV29-1 to TRBJ1-2; D is ambiguous. With 3 bases removed from V and 2 bases from J, the gap between germline ends came to 7 bases. The CDR3 extends over 12 amino acids. Germline assignment: CDR1 SQVTM and CDR2 ANQGSEA. The CDR3 spells CSVDSINYGYTF. The CDR3 bases are TGCAGCGTTGATTCCATCAACTATGGCTACACCTTC. Filled out from reference TRBV29-1 and TRBJ1-2, the complete variable domain reads SAVISQKPSRDICQRGTSLTIQCQVDSQVTMMFWYRQQPGQSLTLIATANQGSEATYESGFVIDKFPISRPNLTFSTLTVSNMSPEDSSIYLCSVDSINYGYTFGSGTRLTVV.

This rearrangement joins TRBV25-1 to TRBJ1-5; tentatively, D is TRBD1 (6 bases). Germline CDR1 is MGHDK and CDR2 is SYGVNS. V lost 5 bases, J lost 3 bases, and 17 bases lay in between. This CDR3 has 16 residues. The CDR3 is CASSLGGGLTNQPQHF. The DNA of the CDR3 is TGTGCCAGCAGTTTAGGGGGAGGTCTCACCAATCAGCCCCAGCATTTT.

The CDR3 DNA follows: TGTGCCAGCAGCAATCTCTCGGACAGGGGTCGTGAGGAAAAACTGTTTTTT. Residues: CASSNLSDRGREEKLFF. The rearrangement joins TRBV21-1 to TRBJ1-4; the table calls TRBD1, which could not be checked here. TRBV21-1 is labeled a pseudogene. This CDR3 contains 17 residues.

This clone turned up a few times. This rearrangement joins TRBV2 to TRBJ2-7, with 7 bases fitting TRBD1. The CDR3 has 16 amino acids. CDR1 is SNHLY and CDR2 is FYNNEI in the germline V gene. V gave up 6 bases and J gave up 6 bases; unmatched junction bases: 17. The CDR3 sequence: CASRERTGWASGEQYF. CDR3 in DNA: TGTGCCAGCAGGGAAAGGACAGGTTGGGCCAGTGGCGAGCAGTACTTC.